The 21 T cell receptor beta chains below were found in one sample sequenced in a study of early T cells in non-severe SARS-CoV-2 infection. MiXCR was run by TCRdb on the 5' RACE reads, yielding one entry per CDR3 protein. The sample holds about 42,000 distinct CDR3 sequences, 7.1% seen once. Sequences were obtained from whole blood. The receptor set was obtained from an adult who was a healthcare worker with PCR-confirmed SARS-CoV-2 infection or an uninfected control (not recorded which).

The rearrangement uses TRBV5-1 and TRBJ2-7; D may be TRBD1 (6 bases). This CDR3 is 13 amino acids long. V was pared by 4 bases and J by 3 bases, with 11 bases between. The germline V gene has CDR1 SGHRS and CDR2 YFSETQ. The CDR3, as DNA: TGCGCCAGCAGCCCAATGGACAGCTACGAGCAGTACTTC. It is translated as CASSPMDSYEQYF.

This clonotype appeared many times. This CDR3 is CASSAGRPGYEQYF. Here the CDR3 DNA reads TGTGCCAGCAGCGCGGGGAGACCAGGCTACGAGCAGTACTTC. The chain is built from TRBV7-2 and TRBJ2-7; D possibly corresponds to TRBD2 (6 bases). From germline, CDR1 is SGHTA and CDR2 FQGNSA. V was pared by 5 bases and J by 3 bases, with 14 bases between. The CDR3 length is 14 residues. The full variable domain, rest sourced from reference TRBV7-2 and TRBJ2-7, is GAGVSQSPSNKVTEKGKDVELRCDPISGHTALYWYRQSLGQGLEFLIYFQGNSAPDKSGLPSDRFSAERTGGSVSTLTIQRTQQEDSAVYLCASSAGRPGYEQYFGPGTRLTVT.

This clonotype was picked up many times. V and J are TRBV20-1 and TRBJ1-4; no clear D. The germline V and J ends were trimmed by 0 bases and 0 bases, with 11 bases remaining between them. Per germline, CDR1 DFQATT and CDR2 SNEGSKA (reference sequence). This CDR3 is built from 16 residues. The chain's CDR3 is CSARDLTQSTNEKLFF. CDR3 DNA: TGCAGTGCTAGAGATTTAACGCAGTCAACTAATGAAAAACTGTTTTTT.

As DNA, the CDR3 is TGCAGCGTTGAAGACATCCATGCTTTCTTT. As protein: CSVEDIHAFF. This sequence joins TRBV29-1 and TRBJ1-1; D is unclear. Per germline, CDR1 SQVTM and CDR2 ANQGSEA. The germline V and J ends were trimmed by 0 bases and 11 bases, with 7 bases remaining between them. This CDR3 spans 10 amino acids.

At least ten counts were recorded for this clonotype. The V gene is TRBV29-1, the J gene TRBJ1-1; weak D call: TRBD1 (5 bases). Trimming stripped 6 bases from V and 4 bases from J, with 9 bases between. The CDR3 runs to 11 residues. Germline V gene sequence: CDR1 SQVTM, CDR2 ANQGSEA. CDR3 loop: CSVLRVTEAFF. The DNA for the CDR3 is TGCAGCGTCCTCAGGGTCACTGAAGCTTTCTTT. Looking up the rest from reference TRBV29-1 and TRBJ1-1 gives the full variable domain: SAVISQKPSRDICQRGTSLTIQCQVDSQVTMMFWYRQQPGQSLTLIATANQGSEATYESGFVIDKFPISRPNLTFSTLTVSNMSPEDSSIYLCSVLRVTEAFFGQGTRLTVV.

This clonotype has just a few counts. This chain uses TRBV29-1 with TRBJ1-4; no definite D call. The CDR3 contains 14 residues. In germline, CDR1 is SQVTM, CDR2 ANQGSEA. V was clipped by 6 bases and J by 6 bases, with 17 bases between them. The DNA for the CDR3 is TGCAGCGTGCTAACATCCGGCGGGTATGAAAAACTGTTTTTT. This gives the protein CSVLTSGGYEKLFF. Full variable domain (outside the CDR3, taken from reference TRBV29-1 and TRBJ1-4): SAVISQKPSRDICQRGTSLTIQCQVDSQVTMMFWYRQQPGQSLTLIATANQGSEATYESGFVIDKFPISRPNLTFSTLTVSNMSPEDSSIYLCSVLTSGGYEKLFFGSGTQLSVL.

The chain employs TRBV4-3 and TRBJ2-7; D unclear. CDR1 is LGHNA, CDR2 YSLEER, per germline. This CDR3 contains 14 residues. Trimming removed 4 bases at V and 3 bases at J, with 13 bases between. CDR3 DNA: TGCGCCAGCAGCCCGAGTATGGGCTACTACGAGCAGTACTTC. This gives the protein CASSPSMGYYEQYF.

The V and J genes are TRBV3-1 and TRBJ2-6, with D maybe TRBD2 (5 bases). Germline CDR1 and CDR2: LGHDT and YNNKEL (reference sequence). V shed 3 bases and J shed 0 bases, with 6 bases lying between them. There are 15 residues in the CDR3. The CDR3 sequence is CASSHGGSGANVLTF. CDR3 nucleotides: TGTGCCAGCAGCCACGGAGGCTCTGGGGCCAACGTCCTGACTTTC.

The V call is TRBV3-1, the J call TRBJ1-1; D ambiguous. V gave up 1 base and J gave up 6 bases, with 3 bases separating them. CDR1 and CDR2 (germline): LGHDT, YNNKEL (reference sequence). The CDR3 is made up of 11 amino acids. The CDR3 loop is CASSQGAEAFF. CDR3 bases: TGTGCCAGCAGCCAAGGCGCTGAAGCTTTCTTT.

This clonotype was recorded many times. The chain employs TRBV7-2 and TRBJ2-5; unclear D gene. Germline V gene data show CDR1 as SGHTA and CDR2 as FQGNSA. V was trimmed by 1 base and J by 2 bases, leaving 14 bases between them. The CDR3 totals 16 residues. CDR3 sequence: CASSLVLRPEQETQYF. Written as DNA, the CDR3 is TGTGCCAGCAGCTTAGTCCTCCGGCCTGAACAAGAGACCCAGTACTTC. The full variable domain, in which reference TRBV7-2 and TRBJ2-5 provide the parts outside the CDR3, is GAGVSQSPSNKVTEKGKDVELRCDPISGHTALYWYRQSLGQGLEFLIYFQGNSAPDKSGLPSDRFSAERTGGSVSTLTIQRTQQEDSAVYLCASSLVLRPEQETQYFGPGTRLLVL.

This clonotype appeared many times. V and J are TRBV4-1 and TRBJ2-3; possible D gene TRBD2, 5 bases. In germline, CDR1 is MGHRA, CDR2 YSYEKL. CDR3 length: 13 amino acids. Trimming removed 3 bases from V and 6 bases from J, with 10 bases in between. The CDR3 nucleotides read TGCGCCAGCAGCCACCCCCGAGGGGATACGCAGTATTTT. This translates into CASSHPRGDTQYF.

This clonotype is medium-sized (0.01 to 0.1%) in the sample. The V call is TRBV6-2 or TRBV6-3, the J call TRBJ2-5, with 10 nucleotides matching TRBD1. The CDR3 runs to 15 residues. Trimming removed 6 bases from V and 4 bases from J; junction bases left unmatched: 8. Germline V gene lookup returns CDR1 MNHEY and CDR2 SVGEGT. DNA of the CDR3: TGTGCCAGCAGCCTCCCGACAGGGGGCGGAGAGACCCAGTACTTC. It encodes CASSLPTGGGETQYF.

The rearrangement uses TRBV20-1 and TRBJ1-6; D is undetermined. The CDR3 is 14 amino acids. CDR1 is DFQATT, CDR2 SNEGSKA, per germline (reference sequence). The V end lost 6 bases, the J end lost 7 bases, and 16 bases lay between the germline ends. CDR3 sequence reads: CSATDPTGNSPLHF. The CDR3 nucleotides read TGCAGTGCAACCGACCCCACGGGGAATTCACCCCTCCACTTT.

This clonotype came up many times. The rearrangement joins TRBV5-1 to TRBJ2-5, with 7 bases fitting TRBD1. Unmatched junction bases numbered 4, after V lost 4 bases and J lost 1 base. Germline V gives CDR1 SGHRS, CDR2 YFSETQ. The CDR3 has 14 residues. CDR3: CASSDGQVQETQYF. In DNA form, the CDR3 reads TGCGCCAGCAGCGACGGACAGGTCCAAGAGACCCAGTACTTC.

This clonotype was seen a few times. The chain joins TRBV20-1 to TRBJ1-4; no clear D. CDR3 length equals 14 residues. Trimming cost V 1 base and J 5 bases, with 11 bases left between them. Germline CDR1 and CDR2: DFQATT and SNEGSKA (reference sequence). The CDR3 sequence is CSARAAGLNEKLFF. In DNA, the CDR3 is TGCAGTGCTAGAGCGGCGGGCCTCAATGAAAAACTGTTTTTT.

This clonotype was seen repeatedly, ten times or more. The chain recombines TRBV29-1 with TRBJ1-4; 7 bases fit TRBD1. With 4 bases clipped from V and 0 bases from J, the junction kept 5 bases outside the gene matches. The CDR3 is made up of 15 amino acids. Germline values: CDR1 SQVTM, CDR2 ANQGSEA. The CDR3 sequence is CSVAVGTATNEKLFF. Written as DNA, the CDR3 is TGCAGCGTTGCCGTAGGGACAGCAACTAATGAAAAACTGTTTTTT. The full variable domain, rest sourced from reference TRBV29-1 and TRBJ1-4, is SAVISQKPSRDICQRGTSLTIQCQVDSQVTMMFWYRQQPGQSLTLIATANQGSEATYESGFVIDKFPISRPNLTFSTLTVSNMSPEDSSIYLCSVAVGTATNEKLFFGSGTQLSVL.

The V and J genes are TRBV4-3 and TRBJ2-3; TRBD2 is a possible D gene (5 bases). This CDR3 has 14 residues. V was shortened by 0 bases and J by 6 bases, with 10 bases between the two germline ends. Germline V gene sequence: CDR1 LGHNA, CDR2 YSLEER. The CDR3 nucleotides read TGCGCCAGCAGCCAAGAGAGGGCTCGGGATACGCAGTATTTT. Its protein is CASSQERARDTQYF.

The DNA of the CDR3 is TGTGCCAGCAGCGTAGCTCAGGGGGCGATCGCCGAGCAGTACTTC. Amino acid sequence: CASSVAQGAIAEQYF. V gene TRBV9 combines with J gene TRBJ2-7, with 8 bases aligning to TRBD1. After removal of 0 bases from V and 6 bases from J, the junction contained 8 bases not matched to a gene. The CDR3 extends over 15 amino acids. The germline gives CDR1 SGDLS, CDR2 YYNGEE.

V usage is TRBV3-1 and J usage is TRBJ1-1; D gene unclear. This CDR3 contains 13 residues. The germline V gene encodes CDR1 LGHDT and CDR2 YNNKEL (reference sequence). Between the trimmed V and J ends, which lost 1 base and 7 bases, there was a span of 10 bases. This CDR3 reads CASSQARVGEAFF. CDR3 in DNA: TGTGCCAGCAGCCAAGCACGGGTCGGTGAAGCTTTCTTT.

This chain links TRBV11-3 with TRBJ2-5; the D is unclear. This CDR3 is 14 amino acids long. The V gene's germline CDR1 is SGHNT and CDR2 YENEEA. Trimming left V 3 bases short and J 1 base short, with 9 bases between. The CDR3 loop reads CASSLCPVQETQYF. CDR3 DNA: TGTGCCAGCAGCTTGTGTCCCGTCCAAGAGACCCAGTACTTC.

On this clonotype: The junction departs from the called germline gene at one end, perhaps through a read error. This chain joins TRBV6-1 and TRBJ1-2; 7 bases map to TRBD1. Germline CDR1 MNHNS, CDR2 SASEGT. This CDR3 is 11 amino acids long. This CDR3 is CASSVVGTVPF. Written as DNA, the CDR3 is TGTGCCAGCAGTGTTGTAGGGACAGTCCCTTTC.